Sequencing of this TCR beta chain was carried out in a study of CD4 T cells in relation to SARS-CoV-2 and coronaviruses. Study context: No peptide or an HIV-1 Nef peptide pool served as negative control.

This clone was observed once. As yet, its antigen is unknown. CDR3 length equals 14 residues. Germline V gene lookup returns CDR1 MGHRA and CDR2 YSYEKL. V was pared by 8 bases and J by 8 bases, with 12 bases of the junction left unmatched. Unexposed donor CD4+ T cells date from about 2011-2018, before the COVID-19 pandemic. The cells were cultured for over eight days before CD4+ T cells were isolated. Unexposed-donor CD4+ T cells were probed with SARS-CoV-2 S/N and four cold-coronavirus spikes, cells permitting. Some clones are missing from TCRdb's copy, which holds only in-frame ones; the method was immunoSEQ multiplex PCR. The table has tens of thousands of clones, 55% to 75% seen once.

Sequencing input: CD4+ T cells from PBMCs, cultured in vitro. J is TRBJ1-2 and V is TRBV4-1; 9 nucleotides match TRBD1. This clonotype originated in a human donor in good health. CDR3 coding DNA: TGCGCCAGCCGGAATTGGGGGACAGGGTACGGCTACACCTTC. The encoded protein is CASRNWGTGYGYTF.